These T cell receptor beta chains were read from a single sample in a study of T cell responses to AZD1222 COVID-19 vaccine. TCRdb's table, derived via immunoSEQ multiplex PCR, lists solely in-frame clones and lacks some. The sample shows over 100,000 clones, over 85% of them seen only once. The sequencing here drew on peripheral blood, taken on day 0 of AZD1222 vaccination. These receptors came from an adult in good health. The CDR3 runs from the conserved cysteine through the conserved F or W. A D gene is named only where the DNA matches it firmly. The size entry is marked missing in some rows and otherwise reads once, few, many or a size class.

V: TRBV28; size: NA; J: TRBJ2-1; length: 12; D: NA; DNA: TGTGCCAGCAGTCAGAGGTACAATGAGCAGTTCTTC; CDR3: CASSQRYNEQFF
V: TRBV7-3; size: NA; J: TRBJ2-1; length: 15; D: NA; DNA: TGTGCCAGCAGCAGCACCTATAGCTCCTACAATGAGCAGTTCTTC; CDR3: CASSSTYSSYNEQFF
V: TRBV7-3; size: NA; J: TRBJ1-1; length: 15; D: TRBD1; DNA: TGTGCCAGCAGCCCCAGGACAGGGCCGAACACTGAAGCTTTCTTT; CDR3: CASSPRTGPNTEAFF
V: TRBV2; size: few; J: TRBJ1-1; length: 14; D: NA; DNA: TGTGCCAGCAGGCCGCAGGGTTTGAACACTGAAGCTTTCTTT; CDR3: CASRPQGLNTEAFF
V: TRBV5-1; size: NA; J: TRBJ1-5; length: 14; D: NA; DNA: TGCGCCAGCAGTGCGGGCAACTCGGGTCAGCCCCAGCATTTT; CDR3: CASSAGNSGQPQHF
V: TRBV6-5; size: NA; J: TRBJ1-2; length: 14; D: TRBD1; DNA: TGTGCCAGCAGCCCCGGACAGGGCTGGTCCGGCTACACCTTC; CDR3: CASSPGQGWSGYTF
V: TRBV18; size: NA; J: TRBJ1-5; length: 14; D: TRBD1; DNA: TGTGCCAGCTCGTCTCAGGGGGGCAATCAGCCCCAGCATTTT; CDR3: CASSSQGGNQPQHF
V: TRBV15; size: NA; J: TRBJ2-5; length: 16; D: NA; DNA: TGTGCCACCTCCCCTAGGCCCCGGATGTACGAAGAGACCCAGTACTTC; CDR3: CATSPRPRMYEETQYF
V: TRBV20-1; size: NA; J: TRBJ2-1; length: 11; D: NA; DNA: TGCAGTGCTAGGCAAGCGACCTTGGGGTTCTTC; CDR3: CSARQATLGFF
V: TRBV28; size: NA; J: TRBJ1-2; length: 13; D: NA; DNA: TGTGCCAGCAGTCCCCATGCTAACTATGGCTACACCTTC; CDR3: CASSPHANYGYTF
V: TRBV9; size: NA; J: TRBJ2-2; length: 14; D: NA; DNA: TGTGCCAGCAGCGTAGTTCCGCGATCCGGGGAGCTGTTTTTT; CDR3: CASSVVPRSGELFF
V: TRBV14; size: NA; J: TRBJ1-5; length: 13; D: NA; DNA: TGTGCCAGCAGCCCGGGACCTGGGAGGACCCAGCATTTT; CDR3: CASSPGPGRTQHF
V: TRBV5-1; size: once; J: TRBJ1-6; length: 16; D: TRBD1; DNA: TGCGCCAGCAGCTTGGCTGCTGGGACAGGGAATTCACCCCTCCACTTT; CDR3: CASSLAAGTGNSPLHF
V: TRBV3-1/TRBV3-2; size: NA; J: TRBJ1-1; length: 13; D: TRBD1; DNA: TGTGCCAGCAGCCCGGGACAGGGCTACGAAGCTTTCTTT; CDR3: CASSPGQGYEAFF
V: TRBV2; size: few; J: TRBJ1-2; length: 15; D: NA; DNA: TGTGCCAGCAGTGAAGATGGTCCAGCTAACTATGGCTACACCTTC; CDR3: CASSEDGPANYGYTF
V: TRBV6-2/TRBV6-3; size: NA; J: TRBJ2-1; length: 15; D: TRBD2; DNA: TGTGCCAGCAGTTACGTCGCTAGCGGACGCAATGAGCAGTTCTTC; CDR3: CASSYVASGRNEQFF
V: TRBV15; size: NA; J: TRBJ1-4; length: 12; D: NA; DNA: TGTGCCACCAGCCTTAATGCGGAAAAACTGTTTTTT; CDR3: CATSLNAEKLFF
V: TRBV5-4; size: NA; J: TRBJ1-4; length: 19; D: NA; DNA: TGTGCCAGCAGCTTGGCCGGGACGGGGGGCTACGCAACTAATGAAAAACTGTTTTTT; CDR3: CASSLAGTGGYATNEKLFF